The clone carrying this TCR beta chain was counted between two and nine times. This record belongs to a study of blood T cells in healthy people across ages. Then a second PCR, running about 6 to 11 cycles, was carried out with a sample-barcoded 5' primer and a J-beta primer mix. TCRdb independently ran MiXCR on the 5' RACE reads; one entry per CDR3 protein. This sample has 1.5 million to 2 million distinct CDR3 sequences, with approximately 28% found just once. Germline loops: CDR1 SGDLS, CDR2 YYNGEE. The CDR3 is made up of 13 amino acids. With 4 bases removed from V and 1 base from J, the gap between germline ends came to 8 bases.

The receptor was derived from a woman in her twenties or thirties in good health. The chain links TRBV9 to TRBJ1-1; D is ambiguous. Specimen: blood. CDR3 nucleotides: TGTGCCAGCAGCTACCAATCGAACACTGAAGCTTTCTTT. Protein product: CASSYQSNTEAFF. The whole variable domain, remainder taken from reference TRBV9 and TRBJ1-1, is DSGVTQTPKHLITATGQRVTLRCSPRSGDLSVYWYQQSLDQGLQFLIQYYNGEERAKGNILERFSAQQFPDLHSELNLSSLELGDSALYFCASSYQSNTEAFFGQGTRLTVV.